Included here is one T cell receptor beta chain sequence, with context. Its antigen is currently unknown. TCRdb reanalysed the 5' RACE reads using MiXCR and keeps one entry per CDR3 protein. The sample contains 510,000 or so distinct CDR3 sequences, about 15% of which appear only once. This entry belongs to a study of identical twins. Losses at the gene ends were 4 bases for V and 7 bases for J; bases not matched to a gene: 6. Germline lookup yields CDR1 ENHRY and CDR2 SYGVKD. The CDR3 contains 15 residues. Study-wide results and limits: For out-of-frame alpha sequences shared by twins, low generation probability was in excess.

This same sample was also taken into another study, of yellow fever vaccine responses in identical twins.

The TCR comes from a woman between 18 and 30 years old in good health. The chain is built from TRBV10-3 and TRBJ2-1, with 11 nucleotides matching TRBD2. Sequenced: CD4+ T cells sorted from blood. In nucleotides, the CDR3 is TGTGCCATCAGTGTTACTAGCGGGAGTTATAATGAGCAGTTCTTC. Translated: CAISVTSGSYNEQFF.